One and the same sample provided the 25 T cell receptor beta chains below, sequenced in a study of immune characterization of retroperitoneal liposarcoma. A single record per CDR3 protein comes from TCRdb applying MiXCR to the PCR reads. The sample records about 7,600 distinct CDR3 sequences, 43% being singletons. Sequences were obtained from tumor tissue. These receptors all come from a male donor with retroperitoneal liposarcoma.

This chain connects TRBV12-3 or TRBV12-4 to TRBJ2-5; D gene unclear. The CDR3 loop spans 13 amino acids. The V end was cut by 2 bases, the J end by 5 bases, with 9 bases between. DNA of the CDR3: TGTGCCAGCAGTTTATTTGCTGGGGAGACCCAGTACTTC. Encoded protein: CASSLFAGETQYF.

The sample holds a few counts of this clonotype. In nucleotides, the CDR3 is TGTGCCAGCGGTAGGAGGACCGGGGAGCTGTTTTTT. Its protein is CASGRRTGELFF. This chain links TRBV6-1 with TRBJ2-2; tentative D call: TRBD2 (5 bases). Germline V gene sequence: CDR1 MNHNS, CDR2 SASEGT. Trimming cost V 8 bases and J 5 bases, with 9 bases left between them. The CDR3 is 12 amino acids.

There are a few counts of this clonotype. This sequence joins TRBV6-1 and TRBJ2-1; D uncertain. V shed 2 bases and J shed 13 bases, with 9 bases lying between them. In germline, CDR1 is MNHNS, CDR2 SASEGT. The CDR3 covers 11 residues. CDR3 coding DNA: TGTGCCAGCAGTGAACAAGAGACCCAGTTCTTC. Translating it yields CASSEQETQFF.

This clonotype was detected only a few times. The chain combines TRBV6-4 with TRBJ2-1, with a weak D call TRBD1 (8 bases). CDR1 is MRHNA and CDR2 is SNTAGT in the germline V gene. This CDR3 region has 13 residues. Trimming cost V 4 bases and J 10 bases, with 14 bases left between them. The CDR3 DNA reads TGTGCCAGCAGTGTGGACAGGGAGGGGGAGCAGTTCTTC. This sequence encodes CASSVDREGEQFF.

The chain carries TRBV27 and TRBJ2-5; 7 bases are a match to TRBD1. The J call is uncertain, as TRBJ2-7 better fits the DNA end. CDR1 is MNHEY, CDR2 SMNVEV, per germline (reference sequence). This CDR3 region has 14 residues. CDR3 DNA: TGTGCCAGCAGTTCCCTCTCAGGGGGAAACGAGCAGTACTTC. Translation: CASSSLSGGNEQYF.

For this clonotype: A junction end diverges from the germline sequence, so it may reflect a read error. The chain has TRBV7-2 and TRBJ2-4; D remains unclear. The CDR3 is 13 amino acids. The germline V gene has CDR1 SGHTA and CDR2 FQGNSA. The DNA for the CDR3 is TGTGCCAGCAGCTTAGGCAGGAATTCACCCCTCCACTTC. Encoded protein: CASSLGRNSPLHF.

J is TRBJ2-1 and V is TRBV6-2 or TRBV6-3; 8 bases are a match to TRBD2. Trimming took 0 bases from V and 9 from J; bases not matched to a gene: 4. The CDR3 consists of 14 residues. The germline V gene has CDR1 MNHEY and CDR2 SVGEGT. DNA for the CDR3: TGTGCCAGCAGTTACTCGGGGACTAGTGGTGAGCAGTTCTTC. Protein: CASSYSGTSGEQFF.

By share of the sample, this clonotype is medium-sized (0.01 to 0.1%). The rearrangement links TRBV12-3 or TRBV12-4 to TRBJ2-1; D is undetermined. The CDR3 contains 16 residues. V lost 2 bases and J lost 13, with 24 bases in between. The CDR3 loop reads CASSLSPLPQVGIQFF. The CDR3 DNA follows: TGTGCCAGCAGTTTATCTCCTCTTCCCCAAGTAGGCATTCAGTTCTTC.

This clonotype was recorded at least ten times. The V call is TRBV6-1, the J call TRBJ2-7, with D possibly TRBD1 on 6 matching bases. The V gene lost 6 bases and the J gene lost 4 bases, with 10 bases spanning the gap. Germline V gene data show CDR1 as MNHNS and CDR2 as SASEGT. The CDR3 loop spans 12 amino acids. The CDR3, as DNA: TGTGCCAGCAGCCTTACAGGGTACGAGCAGTACTTC. This translates into CASSLTGYEQYF.

This chain connects TRBV6-1 to TRBJ2-1; 9 bases map to TRBD1. The J call may be in error: the DNA end matches TRBJ2-7 better. CDR3 length: 15 amino acids. Germline CDR1 reads MNHNS; CDR2 reads SASEGT. CDR3 DNA: TGTGCCAGCAGTTTACCGGACAGGGGAGGCTACGAGCAGTACTTC. Protein sequence: CASSLPDRGGYEQYF.

The chain recombines TRBV6-1 with TRBJ2-2; maybe TRBD1 (5 bases). V was trimmed by 6 bases and J by 7 bases, leaving 9 bases between them. The germline V gene has CDR1 MNHNS and CDR2 SASEGT. This CDR3 contains 12 residues. CDR3: CASSWTLGELFF. CDR3 DNA sequence: TGTGCCAGCAGCTGGACACTCGGGGAGCTGTTTTTT.

The rearrangement uses TRBV6-1 and TRBJ2-6; TRBD1 agrees at 9 bases. Trimming took 10 bases from V and 0 from J; bases not matched to a gene: 4. CDR1 is MNHNS, CDR2 SASEGT, per germline. The CDR3 spans 15 residues. CDR3 in amino acids: CATGTGISGANVLTF. The CDR3 nucleotides read TGTGCCACCGGGACAGGGATCTCTGGGGCCAACGTCCTGACTTTC.

This clonotype was counted between two and nine times. CDR3 sequence (DNA): TGTGCCAGCAGTCAAACGGGTGATTGGCTGTACTTC. Translating gives CASSQTGDWLYF. The rearrangement uses TRBV12-3 or TRBV12-4 and TRBJ2-5; no reliable D call. The length of the CDR3 is 12 residues. V was pared by 5 bases and J by 13 bases, with 17 bases between.

By share, this clonotype ranks as medium-sized (0.01 to 0.1%). The V call is TRBV6-5, the J call TRBJ2-3; D is unclear. The CDR3 loop spans 14 amino acids. Trimming took 1 base from V and 5 from J, leaving 10 bases between them. From germline, CDR1 is MNHEY and CDR2 SVGAGI. The CDR3 coding sequence is TGTGCCAGCAGTTACTTGTGGTCGGTAGATACGCAGTATTTT. This codes for CASSYLWSVDTQYF.

V gene TRBV6-1 combines with J gene TRBJ2-1; possibly TRBD1 for D (5 bases). The J call is uncertain, as TRBJ2-5 better fits the DNA end. This CDR3 spans 14 amino acids. Germline V gene data show CDR1 as MNHNS and CDR2 as SASEGT. The CDR3 nucleotides are TGTGCCAGCAGTGAAAAGTTACTACAGGCGACCCAGTACTTC. Translating it yields CASSEKLLQATQYF.

The table lists this clonotype with a few counts. The J gene is TRBJ1-1, the V gene TRBV6-1, with TRBD1 matching over 9 bases. The CDR3 loop spans 15 amino acids. CDR1 is MNHNS, CDR2 SASEGT, per germline. V gave up 6 bases and J gave up 5 bases; unmatched junction bases: 10. This CDR3 is CASRTYRGRGTEAFF. The DNA for the CDR3 is TGTGCCAGCAGGACATACAGGGGGCGCGGGACTGAAGCTTTCTTT.

In this sample, this clonotype turned up once. The genes are TRBV7-6 and TRBJ2-1; D remains ambiguous. The V end was cut by 5 bases, the J end by 7 bases, with 15 bases between. CDR1 SGHVS and CDR2 FNYEAQ come from the germline V gene. The CDR3 covers 14 residues. The chain's CDR3 is CASSPALGKNEQFF. The CDR3 region has the DNA TGTGCCAGCAGCCCCGCTCTAGGGAAAAATGAGCAGTTCTTC. Full variable domain (remainder filled in from reference TRBV7-6 and TRBJ2-1): GAGVSQSPRYKVTKRGQDVALRCDPISGHVSLYWYRQALGQGPEFLTYFNYEAQQDKSGLPNDRFSAERPEGSISTLTIQRTEQRDSAMYRCASSPALGKNEQFFGPGTRLTVL.

This rearrangement joins TRBV11-3 to TRBJ2-5; TRBD2 matches 7 bases. Near its end, the DNA agrees better with TRBJ2-1, so the J call may be wrong. CDR3 size: 16 residues. CDR1 and CDR2 from the germline V gene are SGHNT and YENEEA. The CDR3 region is CASSLAWGGSHDEQFF. CDR3 DNA: TGTGCCAGCAGCTTAGCTTGGGGCGGGAGTCATGATGAGCAGTTCTTC.

The gene calls are TRBV6-1 and TRBJ2-1; 11 bases agree with TRBD2. With 5 bases clipped from V and 2 bases from J, the junction kept 8 bases outside the gene matches. This CDR3 region has 17 residues. Germline CDR1 is MNHNS and CDR2 is SASEGT. The CDR3 bases are TGTGCCAGCAGTCCCCGGGGTAGCGGGGGGGCCTACAATGAGCAGTTCTTC. Its translation is CASSPRGSGGAYNEQFF.

The rearrangement uses TRBV6-4 and TRBJ2-1; possible D gene TRBD2, 5 bases. This CDR3 is 17 amino acids long. With 6 bases removed from V and 5 bases from J, the gap between germline ends came to 23 bases. The germline gives CDR1 MRHNA, CDR2 SNTAGT. The CDR3 sequence: CASRLAMTSDRHNEQFF. CDR3 bases: TGTGCCAGCAGGCTAGCCATGACTTCGGATCGCCACAATGAGCAGTTCTTC.

The chain uses TRBV6-1 and TRBJ2-1; maybe TRBD1 (5 bases). The J call may be mistaken, given a closer DNA end match to TRBJ2-7. CDR3 length: 14 amino acids. CDR1 is MNHNS, CDR2 SASEGT, per germline. The CDR3 loop reads CASTTQGASYEQYF. The CDR3, as DNA: TGTGCCAGCACCACTCAGGGTGCCTCCTACGAGCAGTACTTC.

This clonotype was counted a single time. The chain combines TRBV7-4 with TRBJ2-1, with D possibly TRBD2 on 6 matching bases. Matching the DNA end better, TRBJ2-7 makes the J call doubtful. Germline CDR1 reads SGHVT; CDR2 reads SQSDAQ. CDR3 length equals 14 residues. The CDR3 protein is CASSLVAESYEQYF. CDR3 bases: TGTGCCAGCAGCTTAGTAGCGGAATCCTACGAGCAGTACTTC.

This clonotype was observed a few times. The J gene is TRBJ2-1, the V gene TRBV12-3 or TRBV12-4, with TRBD1 identical over 8 bases. Trimming took 5 bases from V and 10 from J; bases not matched to a gene: 16. The CDR3 spans 16 residues. CDR3 amino acids: CASSPTSYQGASEQFF. The CDR3 DNA is TGTGCCAGCAGTCCCACCTCTTATCAGGGGGCCAGCGAGCAGTTCTTC.

The rearrangement uses TRBV12-3 or TRBV12-4 and TRBJ2-6; D call uncertain. The closer fit of TRBJ2-5 to the DNA end suggests the J call may be wrong. There are 13 residues in the CDR3. CDR3 amino acids: CASSLKGQETQYF. The CDR3, as DNA: TGTGCCAGCAGTTTAAAGGGCCAAGAGACCCAGTACTTC.

The rearrangement joins TRBV12-3 or TRBV12-4 to TRBJ2-4; 7 nucleotides match TRBD1. The DNA end is more similar to TRBJ2-5, so the J call may be wrong. The CDR3 totals 15 residues. Here the CDR3 DNA reads TGTGCCAGCAGTTTCGTTGGGACAGAGCAAGAGACCCAGTACTTC. Amino acids: CASSFVGTEQETQYF.